The sequence of this T cell receptor (beta chain) was determined in a study of blood T cell repertoires in COVID-19. Looking at the study overall: Acute-phase and convalescent COVID-19 samples originated in the United States, Italy and Spain.

Study processing details: Quantification of nucleated cells was approximated via reference gene primer amplification. Clones were read by immunoSEQ multiplex PCR, and TCRdb kept only the in-frame ones, dropping some. V and J calls and clone size follow that table, whereas D and trimming were derived from the DNA. The sample records over 80,000 clones, approximately 91% being singletons. Germline V gene lookup returns CDR1 SGHRS and CDR2 YFSETQ. J lost 4 bases, V lost 4 bases, and 8 bases had no gene match. This CDR3 has 16 residues. The sequenced sample was peripheral blood. V usage is TRBV5-1 and J usage is TRBJ2-1; 10 nucleotides line up with TRBD2. This TCR was recovered from a man in his sixties with acute or convalescent COVID-19. CDR3 DNA: TGCGCCAGCAGCACAGGGGTAGCGGGAGGATACAATGAGCAGTTCTTC. Protein product: CASSTGVAGGYNEQFF.